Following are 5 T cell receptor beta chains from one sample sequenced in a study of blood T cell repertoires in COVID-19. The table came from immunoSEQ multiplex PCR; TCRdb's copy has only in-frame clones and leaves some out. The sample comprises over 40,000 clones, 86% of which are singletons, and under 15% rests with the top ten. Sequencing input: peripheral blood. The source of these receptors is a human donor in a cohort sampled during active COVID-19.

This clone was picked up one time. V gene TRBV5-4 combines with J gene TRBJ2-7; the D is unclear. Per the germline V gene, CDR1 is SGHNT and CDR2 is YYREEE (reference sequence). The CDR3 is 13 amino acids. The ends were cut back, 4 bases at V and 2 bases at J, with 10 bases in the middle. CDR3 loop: CASSTFATYEQYF. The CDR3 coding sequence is TGTGCCAGCAGCACTTTCGCGACCTACGAGCAGTACTTC.

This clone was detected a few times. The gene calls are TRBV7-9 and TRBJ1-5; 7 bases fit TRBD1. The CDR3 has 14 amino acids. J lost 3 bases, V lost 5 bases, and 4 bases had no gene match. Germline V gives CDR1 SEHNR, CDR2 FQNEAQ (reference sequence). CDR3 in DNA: TGTGCCAGCAGCCAACAGGGGTCCAATCAGCCCCAGCATTTT. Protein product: CASSQQGSNQPQHF.

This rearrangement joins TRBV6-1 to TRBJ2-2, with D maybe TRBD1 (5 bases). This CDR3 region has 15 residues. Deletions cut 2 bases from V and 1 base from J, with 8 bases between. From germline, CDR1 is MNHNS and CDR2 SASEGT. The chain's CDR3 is CASSEITGNTGELFF. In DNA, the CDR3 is TGTGCCAGCAGTGAAATCACAGGGAACACCGGGGAGCTGTTTTTT.

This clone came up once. The CDR3 DNA sequence: TGTGCCAGCAGGCACAGGGGCACCCTCTCCTACGAGCAGTACTTC. It translates to CASRHRGTLSYEQYF. V usage is TRBV27 and J usage is TRBJ2-7; 7 nucleotides match TRBD1. The germline CDR1 and CDR2 sequences are MNHEY and SMNVEV (reference sequence). V dropped 6 bases and J dropped 0; count of bases not matched to a gene: 8. The CDR3 has 15 amino acids.

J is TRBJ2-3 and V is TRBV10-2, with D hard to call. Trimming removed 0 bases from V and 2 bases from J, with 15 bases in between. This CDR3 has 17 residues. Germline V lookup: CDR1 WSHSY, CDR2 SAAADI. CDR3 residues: CASSESSAGSLTDTQYF. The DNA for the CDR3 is TGCGCCAGCAGTGAGTCGAGTGCAGGTTCTCTCACAGATACGCAGTATTTT.